Given below is one T cell receptor (beta chain) in context. Only a few counts were recorded for this clone. It lacks a known antigen. No much larger clonotype is one base removed from it; base qualities were not supplied. The meaning of the sample's time point label: around 29 days on oral tofacitinib. In the paper's terms, the treatment or condition label means: oral pan-JAK inhibitor, 5-10 mg twice daily. Lesional scalp punch biopsies and peripheral blood were obtained from alopecia areata patients. After PBMCs were isolated by density centrifugation and stained for CD3, CD4 and CD8, a FACSAria was used to sort CD4+ and CD8+ T cells. This sample was included in a study of CD8+ T cells in alopecia areata (dated 2018 in TCRdb). Context from the whole study: Treated patients were enrolled in an open-label pilot trial of oral tofacitinib, 5 to 10 mg twice daily, for moderate-to-severe alopecia areata. Tofacitinib was given for 6 to 18 months, followed by 6 months of follow-up off drug to assess delayed response and recurrence. For the treated patients, the SALT score, which quantifies what percentage of scalp surface area is affected, served as the measure of disease severity. High-throughput TCRbeta sequencing was used to examine T cell clonal expansion in alopecia areata in both the C3H/HeJ mouse model and human patients. On the human side, TCRbeta sequencing was run on scalp tissue and on sorted CD4+ and CD8+ peripheral blood T cells from healthy controls and from alopecia areata patients with either patchy or totalis/universalis disease. Patients on tofacitinib were biopsied at baseline and after 4 and 24 weeks of treatment, and several of the patients also had a later scalp biopsy. Scalp clonality was compared among normal scalp (n=4), patchy alopecia areata scalp (n=8), and alopecia totalis/universalis scalp (n=8). RNA was obtained with the PAXgene miRNA kit for fixed scalp, the miRNeasy kit for PBMCs, and the RNeasy kit for mouse skin. TCRbeta CDR3 regions were amplified by immunoSEQ multiplex PCR with 35 Vbeta forward and 13 Jbeta reverse primers. On the study overall, not on this receptor specifically: Resident alphabeta T cells in normal human skin are also sequenced, complicating scalp TCR repertoire analysis, unlike mouse skin dominated by gammadelta T cells. Higher clonality and more expanded CD8+ clones were observed in lesional scalp than in normal scalp, particularly in alopecia totalis/universalis, a finding suggestive of antigenic drive. Shared TCR sequences between patients were less evident than in mice, which may be partly attributable to HLA diversity in the patient population. During tofacitinib treatment, many expanded lesional clones remained in scalp and blood, and this persistence may partly explain relapse after treatment is stopped. Tofacitinib significantly decreased scalp clonality and the number of expanded CD8+ clones among the top 100 scalp clones. The treated cohort was small, with a single nonresponder, so links between baseline CD8+ expansion and response need larger studies.

The CDR3 goes from the cysteine to the phenylalanine over 14 residues. The sequence is cut down to CDR3 DNA, 42 bases in frame from base 1. V sheds 3 bases and J sheds 5 bases, leaving 13 bases between their ends. Per the germline V gene, SGHTA is the CDR1 and FQGNSA is the CDR2. The protocol used for the library was the immunoSEQ multiplex PCR assay. To provide template for TCR sequencing, every sample had RNA extracted and reverse transcribed into cDNA. First-strand cDNA was synthesized with SuperScript III using a 2:1 mix of oligo-dT and random hexamers. A synthetic immune receptor repertoire was used to measure amplification bias, and any remaining bias was corrected computationally. The source study handled its data this way. After raw reads were preprocessed to remove errors, the CDR3 was defined following IMGT conventions as running from the conserved cysteine to phenylalanine. To get clonality, Shannon entropy was normalized by log2 of the number of productive unique TCRs and the result was subtracted from 1. Whether each scalp clone was CD4 or CD8 was inferred by checking scalp TCRbeta sequences against the CD4 and CD8 repertoires from sorted blood. TCRdb took over this immuneACCESS table, retaining in-frame rearrangements with V and J assigned. Such tables are incomplete; in checked studies, under half of the missing clones stem from an unresolved V gene, and the remainder is unexplained. The DNA was the basis for D and trimming; V, J and clone size are from that table. Recorded for this sample are 70,000 or so clones; 29% of them occurred a single time. More than 13% of the sample is taken by the ten largest.

This TCR came from a human donor with alopecia areata. The chain was built from TRBV7-2 and TRBJ1-1; there is no confident call for the D gene. The source material was CD8+ T cells sorted from blood, sampled at week 4, from a patient treated with tofacitinib. The DNA sequence follows: TGTGCCAGCAGCTTGTCCTACTTGGGGACTGAAGCTTTCTTT. It is translated as CASSLSYLGTEAFF.